This T cell receptor beta chain was identified in a study of blood T cell repertoires in COVID-19. For the study at large: Specimens from acute and convalescent COVID-19 originated in the United States, Italy and Spain. Sources were T cells, B-cell-depleted T cells, or PBMCs; the material itself was cDNA or gDNA.

Assay: immunoSEQ multiplex PCR; the TCRdb copy retains only in-frame clones and omits some. Here the sample spans 490,000 or so clones, over 75% being singletons. In assigning cohorts, the study relied on participant-reported clinical history. Two negative PCRs, clearance, or symptom resolution characterized the recovered Cohort 3 donors. This CDR3 has 13 residues. Trimming took 4 bases from V and 5 from J, leaving 11 bases between them. Germline CDR1 MNHEY, CDR2 SMNVEV (reference sequence). The V call is TRBV27, the J call TRBJ1-1; TRBD1 might be the D (5 bases). The sequencing sample was made of PBMCs or T cells enriched from blood (not recorded which). This sequence originates from a woman in her thirties or forties who had recovered from COVID-19. The DNA of the CDR3 is TGTGCCAGCAGTTGGGGGGGGAGTACTGAAGCTTTCTTT. Its translation: CASSWGGSTEAFF.